Given below is one TCR beta chain in context. The length of the CDR3 is 16 residues. Losses at the gene ends were 1 base for V and 0 bases for J; bases not matched to a gene: 4. CDR1 is LNHNV and CDR2 is YYDKDF in the germline V gene (reference sequence). The method was immunoSEQ multiplex PCR; TCRdb's version includes in-frame clones alone and lacks a portion of them. The sample records approximately 150,000 clones, about 89% being singletons. The data belong to a study of blood T cell repertoires in COVID-19. Input material: peripheral blood. The sequence derives from a man aged 45-65 years who had recovered from COVID-19. The chain is built from TRBV15 and TRBJ1-2, with 8 bases fitting TRBD1. The CDR3 bases are TGTGCCACCAGCAGAGGGGACAGGCTGTCTAACTATGGCTACACCTTC. Amino acid sequence: CATSRGDRLSNYGYTF.